The 15 T cell receptor beta chains presented below share a single source sample, sequenced in a study of OX40 agonist ivuxolimab in advanced cancers. Measured with immunoSEQ multiplex PCR; TCRdb has only the in-frame clones, and not every one. This table has about 25,000 clones, approximately 86% appearing once. This material consisted of CD4+ or CD8+ T cells sorted from blood, taken in a trial of the OX40 agonist ivuxolimab. These receptors were obtained from an adult with an advanced solid tumor such as melanoma, head and neck, liver or kidney cancer.

The chain's CDR3 is CASSQPGHQTNTGELFF. The CDR3 DNA sequence: TGCGCCAGCAGCCAACCGGGACACCAGACTAACACCGGGGAGCTGTTTTTT. This sequence joins TRBV4-3 and TRBJ2-2; tentative D call: TRBD1 (6 bases). Germline V gene sequence: CDR1 LGHNA, CDR2 YSLEER. V gave up 2 bases and J gave up 2 bases, with 15 bases separating them. The CDR3 is 17 residues long.

This sequence joins TRBV7-8 and TRBJ2-5, with 12 bases identical to TRBD2. The CDR3 length is 16 residues. Germline assignment: CDR1 SGHVS and CDR2 FQNEAQ. Unmatched junction bases numbered 8, after V lost 5 bases and J lost 4 bases. CDR3 nucleotide sequence: TGTGCCAGCAGCCCTGGACTAGCGGGGAACGGAGAGACCCAGTACTTC. Its protein is CASSPGLAGNGETQYF.

V and J are TRBV19 and TRBJ2-1; 7 bases are a match to TRBD2. The CDR3 extends over 15 amino acids. Germline V gene sequence: CDR1 LNHDA, CDR2 SQIVND (reference sequence). V lost 3 bases, J lost 0 bases, and 2 bases stayed unmatched. The CDR3 DNA follows: TGTGCCAGTAGTATGCGGGAGAGCTCCTACAATGAGCAGTTCTTC. Protein product: CASSMRESSYNEQFF.

CDR3 sequence (DNA): TGTGCCAGCAGTGAAACGGGACAGGGTCGTTATACTGAAGCTTTCTTT. This gives the protein CASSETGQGRYTEAFF. The genes are TRBV2 and TRBJ1-1; 9 positions match TRBD1. V lost 2 bases and J lost 5; bases outside the gene matches: 9. The CDR3 sequence is 16 residues long. Germline V lookup: CDR1 SNHLY, CDR2 FYNNEI. Full variable domain (outside the CDR3, taken from reference TRBV2 and TRBJ1-1): EPEVTQTPSHQVTQMGQEVILRCVPISNHLYFYWYRQILGQKVEFLVSFYNNEISEKSEIFDDQFSVERPDGSNFTLKIRSTKLEDSAMYFCASSETGQGRYTEAFFGQGTRLTVV.

The V and J genes are TRBV28 and TRBJ2-2; D is unclear. The V and J ends lost 7 bases and 0 bases respectively, with 12 bases between them. Germline V gene lookup returns CDR1 MDHEN and CDR2 SYDVKM. The CDR3 has 15 residues. The CDR3 region has the DNA TGTGCCAGCACCCTCAGCATTACGAACACCGGGGAGCTGTTTTTT. Translated: CASTLSITNTGELFF. The variable domain in full, with the rest retrieved from reference TRBV28 and TRBJ2-2, is DVKVTQSSRYLVKRTGEKVFLECVQDMDHENMFWYRQDPGLGLRLIYFSYDVKMKEKGDIPEGYSVSREKKERFSLILESASTNQTSMYLCASTLSITNTGELFFGEGSRLTVL.

This chain connects TRBV30 to TRBJ1-1; maybe TRBD1 (5 bases). Germline CDR1 is GTSNPN and CDR2 is SVGIG (reference sequence). The germline V and J ends were trimmed by 8 bases and 1 base, with 8 bases remaining between them. The CDR3 is made up of 11 amino acids. This CDR3 reads CAGAKNTEAFF. The CDR3 nucleotides are TGTGCCGGGGCCAAGAACACTGAAGCTTTCTTT.

With respect to this clone: The conserved phenylalanine or tryptophan normally closing the CDR3 is absent here, so this likely arose from a read error. No DNA is shown, since the ends of the CDR3 on it are uncertain; the CDR3 is the one TCRdb lists. V and J are TRBV5-6 and TRBJ1-2; TRBD1, as called in the table, went unchecked against the DNA. The CDR3 is made up of 12 amino acids, end residues included. Germline CDR1 and CDR2: SGHDT and YYEEEE. The CDR3 here is CASSLDGRGHGI.

This clone was seen a handful of times. J is TRBJ2-5 and V is TRBV4-3, with 7 bases aligning to TRBD2. The CDR3 totals 15 residues. Germline assignment: CDR1 LGHNA and CDR2 YSLEER. V lost 0 bases and J lost 1; bases outside the gene matches: 2. The CDR3 DNA follows: TGCGCCAGCAGCCAAGAGGGGACTATCCAAGAGACCCAGTACTTC. Translating it yields CASSQEGTIQETQYF.

The chain has TRBV21-1 and TRBJ1-6. TRBV21-1 is classified as a pseudogene. CDR3 size: 16 residues. For the CDR3, the DNA is TGTGCCAGCAGCGCCCAGGGGGGGGAATGGGGTTCACCCCTCCACTTT. The encoded protein is CASSAQGGEWGSPLHF.

The chain employs TRBV19 and TRBJ1-1, with D possibly matching TRBD1 (5 bases). The CDR3 is 14 residues long. V lost 3 bases and J 6 bases, leaving 14 bases between the germline ends. The V gene's germline CDR1 is LNHDA and CDR2 SQIVND (reference sequence). DNA for the CDR3: TGTGCCAGTAGTATTCGCGACCGACAGTCTGAAGCTTTCTTT. Amino acid sequence: CASSIRDRQSEAFF.

The chain is built from TRBV4-3 and TRBJ2-7; TRBD1 matches at 11 bases. The CDR3 runs to 14 residues. Germline V gene sequence: CDR1 LGHNA, CDR2 YSLEER. The trim removed 4 bases at V and 3 bases at J, leaving 2 bases unmatched. The CDR3 region is CASSPGTGGYEQYF. The CDR3 region has the DNA TGCGCCAGCAGCCCCGGGACAGGGGGCTACGAGCAGTACTTC.

J is TRBJ2-2 and V is TRBV28; 11 positions match TRBD2. CDR3 length equals 14 residues. V was clipped by 6 bases and J by 6 bases; unmatched bases: 3. CDR1 and CDR2 (germline): MDHEN, SYDVKM. The CDR3 loop reads CASRVSGRAGELFF. The CDR3 DNA is TGTGCCAGCAGGGTTAGCGGGAGGGCCGGGGAGCTGTTTTTT. Complete variable domain (other parts from reference TRBV28 and TRBJ2-2): DVKVTQSSRYLVKRTGEKVFLECVQDMDHENMFWYRQDPGLGLRLIYFSYDVKMKEKGDIPEGYSVSREKKERFSLILESASTNQTSMYLCASRVSGRAGELFFGEGSRLTVL.

This clone is deemed large. This chain joins TRBV10-3 and TRBJ1-6, with no clear D. The CDR3 has 14 amino acids. Trimming removed 10 bases from V and 2 bases from J, with 12 bases in between. CDR1 is ENHRY, CDR2 SYGVKD, per germline. The CDR3, as DNA: TGTGCCACAACACCGAGCGCCTATAATTCACCCCTCCACTTT. It yields the protein CATTPSAYNSPLHF.

The chain is built from TRBV6-5 and TRBJ1-3, with a tentative D call TRBD1 (5 bases). V shed 6 bases and J shed 11 bases, with 20 bases lying between them. Germline CDR1 MNHEY, CDR2 SVGAGI. This CDR3 has 14 residues. For the CDR3, the DNA is TGTGCCAGCAGGCAGACCCAGGGATTACCTGCCATATATTTT. It translates to CASRQTQGLPAIYF.

The chain's CDR3 is CASRLIAGEIYEQYF. CDR3 bases: TGTGCCAGCAGACTCATAGCGGGGGAGATCTACGAGCAGTACTTC. This chain connects TRBV2 to TRBJ2-7, with TRBD2 matching over 9 bases. Germline assignment: CDR1 SNHLY and CDR2 FYNNEI. V was clipped by 6 bases and J by 3 bases; unmatched bases: 9. This CDR3 spans 15 amino acids.